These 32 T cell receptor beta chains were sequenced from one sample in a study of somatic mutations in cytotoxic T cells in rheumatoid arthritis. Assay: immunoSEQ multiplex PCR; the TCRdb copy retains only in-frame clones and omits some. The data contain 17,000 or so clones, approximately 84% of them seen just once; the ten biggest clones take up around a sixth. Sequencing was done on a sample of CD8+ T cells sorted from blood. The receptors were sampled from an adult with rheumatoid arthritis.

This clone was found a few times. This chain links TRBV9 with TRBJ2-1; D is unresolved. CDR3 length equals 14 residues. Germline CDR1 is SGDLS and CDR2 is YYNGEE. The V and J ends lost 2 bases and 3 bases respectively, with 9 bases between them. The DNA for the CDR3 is TGTGCCAGCAGCGTCGACACGCTCTACAATGAGCAGTTCTTC. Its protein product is CASSVDTLYNEQFF.

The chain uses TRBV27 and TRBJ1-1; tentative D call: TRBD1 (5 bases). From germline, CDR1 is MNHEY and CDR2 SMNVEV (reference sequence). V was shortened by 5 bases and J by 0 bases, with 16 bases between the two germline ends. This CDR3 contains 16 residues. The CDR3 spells CASSNAGSWMNTEAFF. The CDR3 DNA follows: TGTGCCAGCAGTAACGCAGGGAGTTGGATGAACACTGAAGCTTTCTTT.

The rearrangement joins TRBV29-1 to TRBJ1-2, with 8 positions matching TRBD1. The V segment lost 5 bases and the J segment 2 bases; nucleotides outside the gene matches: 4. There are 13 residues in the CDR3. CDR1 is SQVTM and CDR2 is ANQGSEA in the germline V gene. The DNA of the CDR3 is TGCAGCGTTCCGACAGGGGTAAACTATGGCTACACCTTC. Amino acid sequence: CSVPTGVNYGYTF.

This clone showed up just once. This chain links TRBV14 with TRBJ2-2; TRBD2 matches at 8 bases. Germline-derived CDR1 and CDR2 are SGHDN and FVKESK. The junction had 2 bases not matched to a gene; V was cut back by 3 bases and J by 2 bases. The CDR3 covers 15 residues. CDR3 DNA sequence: TGTGCCAGCAGCCAGGGACTAGGCAACACCGGGGAGCTGTTTTTT. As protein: CASSQGLGNTGELFF.

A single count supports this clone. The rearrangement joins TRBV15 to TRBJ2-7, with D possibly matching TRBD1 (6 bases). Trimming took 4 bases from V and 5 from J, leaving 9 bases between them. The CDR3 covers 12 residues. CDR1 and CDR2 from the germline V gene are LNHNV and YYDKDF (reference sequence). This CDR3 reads CATSTHRDEQYF. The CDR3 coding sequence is TGTGCCACCAGCACACACAGGGACGAGCAGTACTTC.

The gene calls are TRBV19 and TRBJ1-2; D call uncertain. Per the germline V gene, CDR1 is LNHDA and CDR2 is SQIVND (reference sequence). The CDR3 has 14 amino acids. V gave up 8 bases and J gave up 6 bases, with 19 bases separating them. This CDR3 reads CASHPPHGVNGYTF. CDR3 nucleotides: TGTGCCAGTCACCCTCCCCACGGGGTTAATGGCTACACCTTC.

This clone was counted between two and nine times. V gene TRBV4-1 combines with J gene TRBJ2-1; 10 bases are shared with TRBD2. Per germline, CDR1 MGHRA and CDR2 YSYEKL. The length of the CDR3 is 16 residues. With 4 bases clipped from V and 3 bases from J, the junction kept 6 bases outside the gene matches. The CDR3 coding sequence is TGCGCCAGCAGCCGCCACTCTAGCGGGAGCTACAATGAGCAGTTCTTC. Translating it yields CASSRHSSGSYNEQFF.

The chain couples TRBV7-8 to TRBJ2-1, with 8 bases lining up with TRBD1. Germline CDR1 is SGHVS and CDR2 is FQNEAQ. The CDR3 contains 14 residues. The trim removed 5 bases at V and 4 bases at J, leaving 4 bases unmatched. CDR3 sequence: CASSPGTGYNEQFF. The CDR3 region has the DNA TGTGCCAGCAGCCCAGGGACAGGATACAATGAGCAGTTCTTC.

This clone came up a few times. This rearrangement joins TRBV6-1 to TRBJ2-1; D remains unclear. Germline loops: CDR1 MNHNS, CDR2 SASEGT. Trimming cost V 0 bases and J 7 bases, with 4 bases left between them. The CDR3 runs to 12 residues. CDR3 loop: CASSEAMNEQFF. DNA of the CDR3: TGTGCCAGCAGTGAAGCAATGAATGAGCAGTTCTTC.

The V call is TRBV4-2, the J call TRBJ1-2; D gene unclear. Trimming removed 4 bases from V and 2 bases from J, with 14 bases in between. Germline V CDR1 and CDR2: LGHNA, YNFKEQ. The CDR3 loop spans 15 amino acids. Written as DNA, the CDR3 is TGTGCCAGCAGCCTATCCTACGGTGAGAACTATGGCTACACCTTC. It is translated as CASSLSYGENYGYTF.

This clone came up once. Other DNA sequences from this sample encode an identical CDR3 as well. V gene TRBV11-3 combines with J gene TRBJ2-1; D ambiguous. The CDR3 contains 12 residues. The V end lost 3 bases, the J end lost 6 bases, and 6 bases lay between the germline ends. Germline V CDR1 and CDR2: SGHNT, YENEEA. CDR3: CASSFRSNEQFF. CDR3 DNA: TGTGCCAGCAGCTTCCGTTCCAATGAGCAGTTCTTC.

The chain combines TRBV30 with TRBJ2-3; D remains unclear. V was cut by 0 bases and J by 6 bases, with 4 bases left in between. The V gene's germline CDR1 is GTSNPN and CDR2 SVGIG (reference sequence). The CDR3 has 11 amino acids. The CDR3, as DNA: TGTGCCTGGAGTGTACAGGATACGCAGTATTTT. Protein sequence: CAWSVQDTQYF.

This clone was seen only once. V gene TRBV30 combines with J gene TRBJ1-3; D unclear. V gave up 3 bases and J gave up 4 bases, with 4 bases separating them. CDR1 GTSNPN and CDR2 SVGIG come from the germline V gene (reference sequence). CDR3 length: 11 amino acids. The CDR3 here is CAWRQGNTIYF. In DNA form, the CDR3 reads TGTGCCTGGAGACAGGGAAACACCATATATTTT.

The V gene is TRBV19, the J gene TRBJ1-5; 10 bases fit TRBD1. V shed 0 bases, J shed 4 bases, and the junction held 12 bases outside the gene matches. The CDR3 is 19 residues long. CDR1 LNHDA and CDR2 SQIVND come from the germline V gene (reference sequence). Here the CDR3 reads CASSIEGTGDWWRNQPQHF. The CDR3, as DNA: TGTGCCAGTAGTATAGAAGGGACAGGGGATTGGTGGAGGAATCAGCCCCAGCATTTT.

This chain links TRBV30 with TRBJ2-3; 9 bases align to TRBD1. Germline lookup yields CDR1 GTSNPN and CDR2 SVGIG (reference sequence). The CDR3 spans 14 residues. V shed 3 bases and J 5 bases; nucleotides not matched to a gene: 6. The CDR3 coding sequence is TGTGCCTGGAGGTACAGGGGGCTGAAAGATACGCAGTATTTT. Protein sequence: CAWRYRGLKDTQYF.

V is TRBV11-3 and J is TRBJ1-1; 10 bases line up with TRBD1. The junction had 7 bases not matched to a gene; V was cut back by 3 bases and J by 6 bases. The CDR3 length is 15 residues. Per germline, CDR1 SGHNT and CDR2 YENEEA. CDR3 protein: CASSLSGQGDAEAFF. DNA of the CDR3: TGTGCCAGCAGCTTGTCTGGACAGGGGGACGCTGAAGCTTTCTTT.

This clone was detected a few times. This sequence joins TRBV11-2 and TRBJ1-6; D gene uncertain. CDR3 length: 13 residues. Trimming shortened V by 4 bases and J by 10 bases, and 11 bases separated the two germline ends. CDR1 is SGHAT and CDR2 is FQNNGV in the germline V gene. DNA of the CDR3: TGTGCCAGCAGCTCTCCCGGTGTCTCACCCCTCCACTTT. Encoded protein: CASSSPGVSPLHF. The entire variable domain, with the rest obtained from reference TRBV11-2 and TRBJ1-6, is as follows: EAGVAQSPRYKIIEKRQSVAFWCNPISGHATLYWYQQILGQGPKLLIQFQNNGVVDDSQLPKDRFSAERLKGVDSTLKIQPAKLEDSAVYLCASSSPGVSPLHFGNGTRLTVT.

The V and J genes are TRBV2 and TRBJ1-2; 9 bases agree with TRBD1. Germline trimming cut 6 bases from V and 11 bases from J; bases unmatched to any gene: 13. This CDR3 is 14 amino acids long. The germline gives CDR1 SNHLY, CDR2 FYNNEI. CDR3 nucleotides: TGTGCCAGCAGCCAGGGGGGACAGGGACTGCGGTACACCTTC. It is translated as CASSQGGQGLRYTF.

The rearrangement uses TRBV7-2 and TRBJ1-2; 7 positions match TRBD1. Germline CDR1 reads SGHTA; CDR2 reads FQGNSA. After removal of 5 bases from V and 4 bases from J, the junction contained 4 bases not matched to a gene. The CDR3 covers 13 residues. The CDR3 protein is CASSNRDSYGYTF. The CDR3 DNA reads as TGTGCCAGCAGCAACAGGGACAGCTATGGCTACACCTTC.

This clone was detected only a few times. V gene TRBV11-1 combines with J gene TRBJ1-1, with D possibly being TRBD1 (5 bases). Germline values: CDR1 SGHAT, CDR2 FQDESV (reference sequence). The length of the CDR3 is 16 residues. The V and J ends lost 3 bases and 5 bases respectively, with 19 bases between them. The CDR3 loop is CASSLRAGHIPTEAFF. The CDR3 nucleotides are TGTGCCAGCAGCTTGCGGGCAGGGCACATTCCAACTGAAGCTTTCTTT.

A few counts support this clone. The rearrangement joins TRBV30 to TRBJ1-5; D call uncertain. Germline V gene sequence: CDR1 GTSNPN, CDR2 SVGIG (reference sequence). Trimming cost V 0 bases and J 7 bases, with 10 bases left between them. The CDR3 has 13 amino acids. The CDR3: CAWSVLGLQPQHF. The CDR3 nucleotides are TGTGCCTGGAGTGTACTCGGTTTACAGCCCCAGCATTTT.

The CDR3 nucleotides are TGTGCCAGCAGCTTAGACCCGGACTCGTGGAGCTCCTACAATGAGCAGTTCTTC. Protein sequence: CASSLDPDSWSSYNEQFF. The chain uses TRBV11-2 and TRBJ2-1, with D possibly being TRBD2 (5 bases). V lost 0 bases, J lost 0 bases, and 15 bases lay in between. The CDR3 totals 18 residues. The germline CDR1 and CDR2 sequences are SGHAT and FQNNGV.

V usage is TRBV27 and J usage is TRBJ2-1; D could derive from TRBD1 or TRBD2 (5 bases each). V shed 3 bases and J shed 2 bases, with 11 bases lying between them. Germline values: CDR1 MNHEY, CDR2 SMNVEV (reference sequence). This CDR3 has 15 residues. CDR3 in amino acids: CASSFGGRPYNEQFF. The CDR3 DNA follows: TGTGCCAGCAGTTTTGGGGGAAGGCCCTACAATGAGCAGTTCTTC.

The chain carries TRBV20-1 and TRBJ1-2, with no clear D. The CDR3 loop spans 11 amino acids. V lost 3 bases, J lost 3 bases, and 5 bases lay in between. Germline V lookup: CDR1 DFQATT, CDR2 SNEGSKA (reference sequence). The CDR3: CSASGDYGYTF. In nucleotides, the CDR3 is TGCAGTGCTAGTGGCGACTATGGCTACACCTTC.

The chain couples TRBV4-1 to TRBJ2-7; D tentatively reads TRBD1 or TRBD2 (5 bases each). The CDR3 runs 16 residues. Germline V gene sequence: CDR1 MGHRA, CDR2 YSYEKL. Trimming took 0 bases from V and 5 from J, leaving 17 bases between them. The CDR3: CASSQEWGEGRHEQYF. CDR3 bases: TGCGCCAGCAGCCAAGAGTGGGGCGAGGGTAGGCACGAGCAGTACTTC.

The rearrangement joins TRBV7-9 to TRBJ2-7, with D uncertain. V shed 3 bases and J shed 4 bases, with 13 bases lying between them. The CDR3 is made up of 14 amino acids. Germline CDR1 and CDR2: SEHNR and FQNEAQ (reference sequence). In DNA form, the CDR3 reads TGTGCCAGCAGCTTTGAACATAGGGCGTACGAGCAGTACTTC. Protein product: CASSFEHRAYEQYF. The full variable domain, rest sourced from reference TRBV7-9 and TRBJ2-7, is DTGVSQNPRHKITKRGQNVTFRCDPISEHNRLYWYRQTLGQGPEFLTYFQNEAQLEKSRLLSDRFSAERPKGSFSTLEIQRTEQGDSAMYLCASSFEHRAYEQYFGPGTRLTVT.

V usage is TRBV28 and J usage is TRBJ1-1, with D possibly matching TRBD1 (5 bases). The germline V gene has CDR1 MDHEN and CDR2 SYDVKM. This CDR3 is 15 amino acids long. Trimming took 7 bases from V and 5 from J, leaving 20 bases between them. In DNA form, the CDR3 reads TGTGCCAGCACCTTCGTGGGGCAGGGAGGTACTGAAGCTTTCTTT. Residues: CASTFVGQGGTEAFF.

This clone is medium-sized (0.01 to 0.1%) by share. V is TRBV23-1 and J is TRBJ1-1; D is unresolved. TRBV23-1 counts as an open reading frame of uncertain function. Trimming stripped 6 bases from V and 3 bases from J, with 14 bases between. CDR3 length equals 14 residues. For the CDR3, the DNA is TGCGCCAGCAGGGGCGAGGCCGCGGACACTGAAGCTTTCTTT. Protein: CASRGEAADTEAFF.

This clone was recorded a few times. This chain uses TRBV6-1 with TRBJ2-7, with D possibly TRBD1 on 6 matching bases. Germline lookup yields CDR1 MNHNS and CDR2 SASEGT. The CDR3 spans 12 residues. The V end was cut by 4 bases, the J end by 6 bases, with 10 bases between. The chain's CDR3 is CASSAAGAEQYF. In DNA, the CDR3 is TGTGCCAGCAGTGCCGCAGGGGCCGAGCAGTACTTC.

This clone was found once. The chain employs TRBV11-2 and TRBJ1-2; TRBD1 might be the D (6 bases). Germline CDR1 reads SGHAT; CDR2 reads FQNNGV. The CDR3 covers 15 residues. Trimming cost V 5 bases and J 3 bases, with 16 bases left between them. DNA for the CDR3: TGTGCCAGCAGCACTTCACAGGGCTGGTACTATGGCTACACCTTC. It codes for CASSTSQGWYYGYTF. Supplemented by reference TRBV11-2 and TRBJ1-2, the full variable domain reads EAGVAQSPRYKIIEKRQSVAFWCNPISGHATLYWYQQILGQGPKLLIQFQNNGVVDDSQLPKDRFSAERLKGVDSTLKIQPAKLEDSAVYLCASSTSQGWYYGYTFGSGTRLTVV.

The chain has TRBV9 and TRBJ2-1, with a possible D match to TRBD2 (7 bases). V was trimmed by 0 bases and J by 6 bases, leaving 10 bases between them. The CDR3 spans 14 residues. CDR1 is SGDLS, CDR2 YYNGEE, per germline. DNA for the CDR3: TGTGCCAGCAGCGTAGGGGAGGGGGTCAATGAGCAGTTCTTC. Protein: CASSVGEGVNEQFF. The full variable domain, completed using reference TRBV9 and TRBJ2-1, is DSGVTQTPKHLITATGQRVTLRCSPRSGDLSVYWYQQSLDQGLQFLIQYYNGEERAKGNILERFSAQQFPDLHSELNLSSLELGDSALYFCASSVGEGVNEQFFGPGTRLTVL.

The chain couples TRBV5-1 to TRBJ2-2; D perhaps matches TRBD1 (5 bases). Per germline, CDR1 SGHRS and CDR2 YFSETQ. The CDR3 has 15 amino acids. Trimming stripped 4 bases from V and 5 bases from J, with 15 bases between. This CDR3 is CASSMTASSTGELFF. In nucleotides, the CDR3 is TGCGCCAGCAGCATGACAGCTTCCTCGACCGGGGAGCTGTTTTTT.